These 12 T cell receptor beta chains share one sample of origin, sequenced in a study of T-cell reconstitution after alpha-beta-depleted transplantation in children. It was with unique molecular identifiers that the TCRbeta library was prepared. TCRdb ran MiXCR on the PCR reads and lists one entry per CDR3 protein. The sample holds 75,000 to 100,000 distinct CDR3 sequences, 7.5% to 9.5% seen once. The sequences come from PBMCs from the stem cell graft donor, collected from the stem cell graft. Receptors were obtained from a human donor who donated a stem cell graft to a child with congenital amegakaryocytic thrombocytopenia.

This clonotype has ten or more counts. The chain recombines TRBV20-1 with TRBJ1-2, with TRBD1 identical over 7 bases. Germline loops: CDR1 DFQATT, CDR2 SNEGSKA (reference sequence). V dropped 0 bases and J dropped 3; count of bases not matched to a gene: 4. This CDR3 is 14 amino acids long. Written as DNA, the CDR3 is TGCAGTGCTAGAGATCGGGACAGAGACTATGGCTACACCTTC. This codes for CSARDRDRDYGYTF.

This clonotype was counted many times. J is TRBJ1-5 and V is TRBV27; 9 nucleotides match TRBD1. Germline V gene lookup returns CDR1 MNHEY and CDR2 SMNVEV (reference sequence). With V trimmed by 5 bases and J by 5 bases, 7 bases remained unmatched. This CDR3 has 15 residues. This CDR3 is CASSKGTGLHQPQHF. The CDR3 nucleotides read TGTGCCAGCAGTAAGGGGACAGGGCTACATCAGCCCCAGCATTTT.

This clonotype was found many times. The chain recombines TRBV7-8 with TRBJ2-5; D is undetermined. The CDR3 has 14 amino acids. The ends were cut back, 1 base at V and 5 bases at J, with 11 bases in the middle. Germline CDR1 reads SGHVS; CDR2 reads FQNEAQ. The CDR3 here is CASSLVRVAETQYF. CDR3 sequence (DNA): TGTGCCAGCAGCTTAGTTCGGGTAGCTGAGACCCAGTACTTC.

The V call is TRBV30, the J call TRBJ2-1; 11 bases fit TRBD2. CDR1 and CDR2 from the germline V gene are GTSNPN and SVGIG (reference sequence). This CDR3 spans 17 amino acids. With 3 bases clipped from V and 10 bases from J, the junction kept 17 bases outside the gene matches. The CDR3 here is CAWRTSGNLWVKREQFF. The CDR3 bases are TGTGCCTGGAGGACTAGCGGGAACCTCTGGGTAAAACGCGAGCAGTTCTTC.

This clonotype has a count of ten or more. The chain joins TRBV4-2 to TRBJ2-6; D is perhaps TRBD1 or TRBD2 (7 bases each). CDR1 and CDR2 from the germline V gene are LGHNA and YNFKEQ. Trimming took 0 bases from V and 1 from J, leaving 13 bases between them. This CDR3 has 18 amino acids. CDR3 sequence: CASSQDRQGGSGANVLTF. CDR3 nucleotides: TGTGCCAGCAGCCAAGATAGGCAGGGGGGGTCTGGGGCCAACGTCCTGACTTTC.

This clonotype has at least ten counts. The genes are TRBV7-9 and TRBJ1-1, with 7 bases aligning to TRBD1. Trimming took 5 bases from V and 8 from J; bases not matched to a gene: 11. Germline loops: CDR1 SEHNR, CDR2 FQNEAQ (reference sequence). The CDR3 is 14 residues long. The CDR3 spells CASSPYLETGEAFF. CDR3 in DNA: TGTGCCAGCAGCCCCTACCTAGAGACAGGGGAAGCTTTCTTT.

This clonotype was counted ten times or more. The chain combines TRBV19 with TRBJ2-1; D is undetermined. CDR3 length equals 16 residues. Germline-derived CDR1 and CDR2 are LNHDA and SQIVND (reference sequence). Trimming took off 5 bases at V and 0 bases at J, with 14 bases between the two ends. This CDR3 is CASSVLAASSYNEQFF. The CDR3 bases are TGTGCCAGTAGTGTCCTGGCGGCGAGCTCCTACAATGAGCAGTTCTTC.

In regard to this clonotype: A clone one base away is much larger, so this may be a read error. This sequence joins TRBV20-1 and TRBJ2-7, with TRBD1 matching 9 bases. Germline V gives CDR1 DFQATT, CDR2 SNEGSKA (reference sequence). The CDR3 is 17 amino acids. DNA of the CDR3: TGCTGTGCTAGGAGGAAGCCGGGACAGGGAAAGTCCTACGAGCAGTACTTC. This sequence encodes CCARRKPGQGKSYEQYF.

This clonotype was seen many times. The V call is TRBV5-8, the J call TRBJ2-3, with 9 bases lining up with TRBD1. The CDR3 runs 13 residues. Germline trimming cut 3 bases from V and 10 bases from J; bases unmatched to any gene: 6. The V gene's germline CDR1 is SGHTS and CDR2 YDEGEE. The CDR3 spells CASSYRTGDPQYF. For the CDR3, the DNA is TGTGCCAGCAGCTATAGGACAGGGGATCCGCAGTATTTT.

This clonotype has at least ten counts. The V and J genes are TRBV5-1 and TRBJ2-6; D is perhaps TRBD1 or TRBD2 (5 bases each). Trimming removed 7 bases at V and 4 bases at J, with 18 bases between. This CDR3 spans 16 amino acids. Germline values: CDR1 SGHRS, CDR2 YFSETQ. CDR3 nucleotides: TGCGCCAGCTTTTATGGGACCAGCGCGGGGGCCAACGTCCTGACTTTC. Translation: CASFYGTSAGANVLTF. The whole variable domain, filled in from reference TRBV5-1 and TRBJ2-6, reads KAGVTQTPRYLIKTRGQQVTLSCSPISGHRSVSWYQQTPGQGLQFLFEYFSETQRNKGNFPGRFSGRQFSNSRSEMNVSTLELGDSALYLCASFYGTSAGANVLTFGAGSRLTVL.

This clonotype was observed at least ten times. V usage is TRBV27 and J usage is TRBJ2-3, with TRBD2 as a possible D gene (5 bases). With 0 bases removed from V and 4 bases from J, the gap between germline ends came to 11 bases. The CDR3 loop spans 15 amino acids. Germline-derived CDR1 and CDR2 are MNHEY and SMNVEV (reference sequence). This CDR3 is CASSLSNTGADTQYF. The CDR3 DNA follows: TGTGCCAGCAGTTTATCGAATACCGGGGCAGATACGCAGTATTTT.

This clonotype appeared many times. The rearrangement joins TRBV7-2 to TRBJ1-6, with no clear D. The germline CDR1 and CDR2 sequences are SGHTA and FQGNSA. The V and J ends lost 1 base and 7 bases respectively, with 8 bases between them. The CDR3 contains 14 residues. CDR3: CASSLVWQNSPLHF. The CDR3 DNA follows: TGTGCCAGCAGCTTAGTTTGGCAGAATTCACCCCTCCACTTT.